This T cell receptor beta chain was obtained from a study of early T cells in non-severe SARS-CoV-2 infection. After removal of 2 bases from V and 0 bases from J, the junction contained 3 bases not matched to a gene. The CDR3 spans 15 residues. Germline CDR1 is GTSNPN and CDR2 is SVGIG (reference sequence). TCRdb processed the 5' RACE reads anew with MiXCR; each CDR3 protein has one entry. The table shows around 26,000 distinct CDR3 sequences, with around 5% occurring only once. This clonotype was observed at least ten times. Sequencing was performed on whole blood. The sequence was obtained from an adult who was a healthcare worker with PCR-confirmed SARS-CoV-2 infection or an uninfected control (not recorded which). The chain carries TRBV30 and TRBJ2-1; the match to TRBD1 covers 8 bases. In nucleotides, the CDR3 is TGTGCCTGGAGTCTAGGACAGGGCTCCTACAATGAGCAGTTCTTC. It codes for CAWSLGQGSYNEQFF.